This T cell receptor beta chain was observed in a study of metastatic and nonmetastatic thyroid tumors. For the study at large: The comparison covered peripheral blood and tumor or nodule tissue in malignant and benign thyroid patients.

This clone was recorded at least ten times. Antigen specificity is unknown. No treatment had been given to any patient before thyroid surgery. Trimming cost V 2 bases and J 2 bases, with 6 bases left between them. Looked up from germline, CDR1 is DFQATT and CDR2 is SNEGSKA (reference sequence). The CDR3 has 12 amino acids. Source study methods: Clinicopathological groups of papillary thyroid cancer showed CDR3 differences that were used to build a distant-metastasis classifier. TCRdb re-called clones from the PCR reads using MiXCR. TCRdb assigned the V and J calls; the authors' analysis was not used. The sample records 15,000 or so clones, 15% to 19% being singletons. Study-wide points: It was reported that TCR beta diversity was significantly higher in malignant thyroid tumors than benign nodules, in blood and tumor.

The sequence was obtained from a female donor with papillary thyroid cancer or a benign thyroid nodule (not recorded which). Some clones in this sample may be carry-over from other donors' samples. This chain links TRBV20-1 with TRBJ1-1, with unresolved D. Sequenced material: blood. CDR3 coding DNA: TGCAGTGCTAGACAGGCCAACACTGAAGCTTTCTTT. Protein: CSARQANTEAFF.